The 30 T cell receptor beta chains presented below share a single source sample, sequenced in a study of vaccination and CD4 T cells after COVID-19. Described treatment: roughly 11-day PBMC culture with coronavirus spike peptide pools or control peptides (ViraFEST assay). With the Oncomine TCR Beta short-read assay, DNA from cultured CD4+ T cells was sequenced. TCRdb reanalysed the PCR reads using MiXCR and keeps one entry per CDR3 protein. This table has around 20,000 distinct CDR3 sequences, 51% appearing once. Their specific antigens are unknown. The sample was CD4+ T cells from blood, cultured in vitro, taken before SARS-CoV-2 vaccination. The receptors originated from a human donor who had recovered from COVID-19.

The chain employs TRBV15 and TRBJ1-2; D gene uncertain. V lost 5 bases, J lost 4 bases, and 11 bases lay in between. Germline CDR1 reads LNHNV; CDR2 reads YYDKDF (reference sequence). The CDR3 runs 13 residues. CDR3 protein: CATSLRRSYGYTF. The CDR3 DNA sequence: TGTGCCACCAGCCTCAGGAGGTCCTATGGCTACACCTTC.

This chain connects TRBV19 to TRBJ1-5; the D gene is possibly TRBD1 (5 bases). The length of the CDR3 is 15 residues. Germline CDR1 and CDR2: LNHDA and SQIVND (reference sequence). V lost 5 bases, J lost 7 bases, and 18 bases lay in between. The DNA for the CDR3 is TGTGCCAGTAGTCGTCAAAGGGGAGGGGAGCAGCCCCAGCATTTT. Amino acid sequence: CASSRQRGGEQPQHF.

This chain joins TRBV15 and TRBJ1-4; TRBD1 agrees at 7 bases. Germline CDR1 is LNHNV and CDR2 is YYDKDF (reference sequence). With 2 bases clipped from V and 6 bases from J, the junction kept 6 bases outside the gene matches. CDR3 length: 15 residues. The CDR3 loop is CATSRLGQRDEKLFF. The DNA for the CDR3 is TGTGCCACCAGCAGATTGGGACAGAGGGATGAAAAACTGTTTTTT.

The chain carries TRBV20-1 and TRBJ2-7, with 8 bases lining up with TRBD2. The V gene end was trimmed by 1 base and the J gene end by 4 bases; junction bases not matched to a gene: 9. Germline assignment: CDR1 DFQATT and CDR2 SNEGSKA (reference sequence). The CDR3 totals 15 residues. CDR3 sequence (DNA): TGCAGTGCTAGAGTGTTGGAGCGGGAGTCTTACGAGCAGTACTTC. This encodes CSARVLERESYEQYF.

V is TRBV2 and J is TRBJ1-5, with D unresolved. The V end was cut by 1 base, the J end by 4 bases, with 5 bases between. Germline lookup yields CDR1 SNHLY and CDR2 FYNNEI. This CDR3 has 13 residues. CDR3 residues: CASSEGENQPQHF. In DNA form, the CDR3 reads TGTGCCAGCAGTGAAGGGGAAAATCAGCCCCAGCATTTT.

V usage is TRBV6-5 and J usage is TRBJ2-5; D is possibly TRBD2 (6 bases). Trimming took 2 bases from V and 3 from J, leaving 16 bases between them. The CDR3 covers 16 residues. Germline CDR1 and CDR2: MNHEY and SVGAGI. The CDR3 nucleotides are TGTGCCAGCAGTTACCCTGCTCGGGGGTCTAAAGAGACCCAGTACTTC. Amino acid sequence: CASSYPARGSKETQYF.

The rearrangement links TRBV6-1 to TRBJ2-7; no firm D call. CDR1 MNHNS and CDR2 SASEGT come from the germline V gene. CDR3 size: 14 residues. The ends were cut back, 2 bases at V and 3 bases at J, with 11 bases in the middle. CDR3 sequence (DNA): TGTGCCAGCAGTGAATGGCTAAACTTCTACGAGCAGTACTTC. As protein: CASSEWLNFYEQYF.

The chain uses TRBV10-3 and TRBJ2-3; no clear D. CDR3 size: 14 residues. The germline V gene encodes CDR1 ENHRY and CDR2 SYGVKD. The V gene lost 4 bases and the J gene lost 0 bases, with 8 bases spanning the gap. CDR3 coding DNA: TGTGCCATCAGTGTTCAAACTAGCACAGATACGCAGTATTTT. This gives the protein CAISVQTSTDTQYF.

The genes are TRBV19 and TRBJ2-6; D is unresolved. Germline CDR1 is LNHDA and CDR2 is SQIVND (reference sequence). The CDR3 covers 16 residues. Trimming cost V 7 bases and J 2 bases, with 15 bases left between them. The CDR3 DNA reads as TGTGCCAGTACTCTGACCGCCTTAGCTGGGGCCAACGTCCTGACTTTC. Protein: CASTLTALAGANVLTF.

The chain is built from TRBV27 and TRBJ1-1; tentatively, D is TRBD1 (5 bases). The CDR3 length is 15 residues. V shed 5 bases and J shed 5 bases, with 18 bases lying between them. Germline V gene lookup returns CDR1 MNHEY and CDR2 SMNVEV (reference sequence). CDR3 bases: TGTGCCAGCAGTGCCAGGAGGGGAAGGGATACTGAAGCTTTCTTT. Translated: CASSARRGRDTEAFF.

V gene TRBV25-1 combines with J gene TRBJ2-5, with TRBD1 matching over 9 bases. The CDR3 contains 15 residues. Germline CDR1 MGHDK, CDR2 SYGVNS. V lost 6 bases to trimming and J lost 4 bases; unmatched junction nucleotides: 9. The CDR3, as DNA: TGTGCCAGCAGGTCCGGGACAGGGTATGGAGAGACCCAGTACTTC. Translating gives CASRSGTGYGETQYF.

This rearrangement joins TRBV29-1 to TRBJ2-5, with a weak D call TRBD2 (6 bases). Trimming pared 3 bases from V and 6 bases from J, leaving 17 bases between. The CDR3 loop spans 14 amino acids. The germline V gene has CDR1 SQVTM and CDR2 ANQGSEA. DNA of the CDR3: TGCAGCGTTGACTTCGCGGGATTCTATCAGACCCAGTACTTC. It specifies CSVDFAGFYQTQYF.

This clonotype was recorded a few times. The J gene is TRBJ2-5, the V gene TRBV2; TRBD2 might be the D (6 bases). Deletions cut 5 bases from V and 4 bases from J, with 17 bases between. Germline values: CDR1 SNHLY, CDR2 FYNNEI. This CDR3 is 15 amino acids long. The DNA of the CDR3 is TGTGCCAGCAGTAGGGGTTCTGGGCGGGGAGAGACCCAGTACTTC. It translates to CASSRGSGRGETQYF.

This clonotype has a handful of counts. The rearrangement joins TRBV7-9 to TRBJ1-1, with D unresolved. This CDR3 contains 12 residues. Trimming took off 11 bases at V and 0 bases at J, with 10 bases between the two ends. CDR1 SEHNR and CDR2 FQNEAQ come from the germline V gene (reference sequence). CDR3 coding DNA: TGTGCCCTCGGGGATGTGAACACTGAAGCTTTCTTT. Protein product: CALGDVNTEAFF.

The rearrangement joins TRBV7-9 to TRBJ2-2, with unresolved D. V was shortened by 5 bases and J by 5 bases, with 9 bases between the two germline ends. Germline CDR1 reads SEHNR; CDR2 reads FQNEAQ (reference sequence). The CDR3 runs to 13 residues. CDR3 amino acids: CASSPEWTGELFF. DNA for the CDR3: TGTGCCAGCAGCCCGGAGTGGACCGGGGAGCTGTTTTTT. The full variable domain, rest sourced from reference TRBV7-9 and TRBJ2-2, is DTGVSQNPRHKITKRGQNVTFRCDPISEHNRLYWYRQTLGQGPEFLTYFQNEAQLEKSRLLSDRFSAERPKGSFSTLEIQRTEQGDSAMYLCASSPEWTGELFFGEGSRLTVL.

The rearrangement joins TRBV20-1 to TRBJ2-7; TRBD2 might be the D (6 bases). The CDR3 length is 14 residues. V lost 4 bases and J lost 1, with 14 bases in between. CDR1 and CDR2 from the germline V gene are DFQATT and SNEGSKA (reference sequence). The DNA of the CDR3 is TGCAGTGCTACCGAGGAGGGCTGGTCCTACGAGCAGTACTTC. Amino acid sequence: CSATEEGWSYEQYF.

There are a few counts of this clonotype. This chain uses TRBV4-1 with TRBJ1-2; 9 positions match TRBD1. The CDR3 length is 15 residues. The germline V gene has CDR1 MGHRA and CDR2 YSYEKL. With V trimmed by 3 bases and J by 6 bases, 8 bases remained unmatched. CDR3 sequence: CASSHGPGQGNGYTF. The CDR3 DNA follows: TGCGCCAGCAGCCACGGACCGGGACAGGGTAATGGCTACACCTTC.

The V and J genes are TRBV20-1 and TRBJ2-1; D not certain. Germline CDR1 and CDR2: DFQATT and SNEGSKA (reference sequence). This CDR3 has 10 amino acids. V lost 4 bases and J lost 5, with 3 bases in between. The CDR3 sequence is CSATNNEQFF. DNA for the CDR3: TGCAGTGCTACGAACAATGAGCAGTTCTTC.

This clonotype was found a few times. This chain links TRBV27 with TRBJ1-5, with D hard to call. The V and J ends lost 3 bases and 5 bases respectively, with 8 bases between them. Germline CDR1 is MNHEY and CDR2 is SMNVEV (reference sequence). This CDR3 is 13 amino acids long. The CDR3 spells CASSFQEYQPQHF. CDR3 nucleotide sequence: TGTGCCAGCAGTTTCCAGGAATATCAGCCCCAGCATTTT.

This clonotype was counted a single time. This chain links TRBV20-1 with TRBJ1-1, with TRBD1 matching over 11 bases. Per the germline V gene, CDR1 is DFQATT and CDR2 is SNEGSKA (reference sequence). This CDR3 comprises 20 residues. The V and J ends lost 0 bases and 4 bases, in that order; junction bases with no gene match: 19. Written as DNA, the CDR3 is TGCAGTGCTAGAGATTGGTCTTCTCCGGGACAGGGGGGACTTGGCACTGAAGCTTTCTTT. This sequence encodes CSARDWSSPGQGGLGTEAFF.

V gene TRBV6-1 combines with J gene TRBJ2-7; 8 nucleotides agree with TRBD2. J gave up 8 bases and V 6 bases, and 21 bases lay outside the gene matches. This CDR3 comprises 17 residues. Germline CDR1 is MNHNS and CDR2 is SASEGT. Here the CDR3 DNA reads TGTGCCAGCAGCCGAGGCGGAGCGGGAGCTCCCTTGGGGAAGCAGTACTTC. Its protein is CASSRGGAGAPLGKQYF.

The table lists this clonotype with a few counts. The V and J genes are TRBV7-2 and TRBJ2-5; TRBD1 aligns across 8 bases. J gave up 2 bases and V 8 bases, and 10 bases lay outside the gene matches. The germline V gene has CDR1 SGHTA and CDR2 FQGNSA. This CDR3 spans 15 amino acids. The CDR3 DNA sequence: TGTGCCAGCGCCGGATCAGGGGGCCGGCAAGAGACCCAGTACTTC. It is translated as CASAGSGGRQETQYF.

V usage is TRBV6-4 and J usage is TRBJ2-2; tentative D call: TRBD1 (6 bases). With 4 bases removed from V and 3 bases from J, the gap between germline ends came to 12 bases. This CDR3 has 15 amino acids. Germline assignment: CDR1 MRHNA and CDR2 SNTAGT. For the CDR3, the DNA is TGTGCCAGCAGTGCACGACAGGTGGACACCGGGGAGCTGTTTTTT. Its translation: CASSARQVDTGELFF.

By share, this clonotype counts as medium-sized. The chain carries TRBV7-9 and TRBJ2-7; no clear D. Trimming shortened V by 5 bases and J by 1 base, and 9 bases separated the two germline ends. This CDR3 has 13 amino acids. CDR1 and CDR2 from the germline V gene are SEHNR and FQNEAQ (reference sequence). The CDR3 DNA follows: TGTGCCAGCAGCCGCGACGGTTCCTACGAGCAGTACTTC. This sequence encodes CASSRDGSYEQYF. Drawing the rest from reference TRBV7-9 and TRBJ2-7, the complete variable domain is DTGVSQNPRHKITKRGQNVTFRCDPISEHNRLYWYRQTLGQGPEFLTYFQNEAQLEKSRLLSDRFSAERPKGSFSTLEIQRTEQGDSAMYLCASSRDGSYEQYFGPGTRLTVT.

This chain joins TRBV20-1 and TRBJ1-2; 7 nucleotides align to TRBD1. This CDR3 has 14 amino acids. Trimming removed 5 bases from V and 2 bases from J; junction bases left unmatched: 8. CDR1 and CDR2 (germline): DFQATT, SNEGSKA (reference sequence). The CDR3 loop is CSAGEGARNYGYTF. CDR3 DNA: TGCAGTGCTGGTGAGGGGGCGCGGAACTATGGCTACACCTTC.

The chain combines TRBV27 with TRBJ2-7; TRBD2 matches at 7 bases. After removal of 5 bases from V and 4 bases from J, the junction contained 8 bases not matched to a gene. The germline V gene has CDR1 MNHEY and CDR2 SMNVEV (reference sequence). The CDR3 consists of 14 residues. The CDR3 DNA reads TGTGCCAGCAGTAAGCTAGCGGAGAGGTACGAGCAGTACTTC. This gives the protein CASSKLAERYEQYF.

This chain links TRBV2 with TRBJ2-7; 7 bases are shared with TRBD1. This CDR3 spans 12 amino acids. The V and J ends lost 2 bases and 6 bases, in that order; junction bases with no gene match: 1. CDR1 is SNHLY, CDR2 FYNNEI, per germline. In DNA form, the CDR3 reads TGTGCCAGCAGTGAAAGGGACAGCGAGCAGTACTTC. This translates into CASSERDSEQYF.

This clonotype came up once. The V and J genes are TRBV6-1 and TRBJ2-7; D is ambiguous. V lost 6 bases, J lost 3 bases, and 12 bases lay in between. This CDR3 spans 13 amino acids. Germline-derived CDR1 and CDR2 are MNHNS and SASEGT. CDR3 sequence: CASSRDPNYEQYF. The DNA for the CDR3 is TGTGCCAGCAGCCGAGACCCGAACTACGAGCAGTACTTC.

This chain connects TRBV20-1 to TRBJ1-5, with D maybe TRBD1 (6 bases). Germline V gene data show CDR1 as DFQATT and CDR2 as SNEGSKA (reference sequence). The CDR3 runs to 13 residues. Trimming took 6 bases from V and 4 from J, leaving 13 bases between them. The CDR3 region is CSARHTGNQPQHF. As DNA, the CDR3 is TGCAGTGCACGACATACAGGGAATCAGCCCCAGCATTTT.

The genes are TRBV30 and TRBJ1-2, with no clear D. Trimming pared 2 bases from V and 5 bases from J, leaving 15 bases between. The CDR3 consists of 14 residues. Germline V lookup: CDR1 GTSNPN, CDR2 SVGIG (reference sequence). DNA for the CDR3: TGTGCCTGGAGTTCCCAGGTAGGCCCGTATGGCTACACCTTC. This codes for CAWSSQVGPYGYTF.